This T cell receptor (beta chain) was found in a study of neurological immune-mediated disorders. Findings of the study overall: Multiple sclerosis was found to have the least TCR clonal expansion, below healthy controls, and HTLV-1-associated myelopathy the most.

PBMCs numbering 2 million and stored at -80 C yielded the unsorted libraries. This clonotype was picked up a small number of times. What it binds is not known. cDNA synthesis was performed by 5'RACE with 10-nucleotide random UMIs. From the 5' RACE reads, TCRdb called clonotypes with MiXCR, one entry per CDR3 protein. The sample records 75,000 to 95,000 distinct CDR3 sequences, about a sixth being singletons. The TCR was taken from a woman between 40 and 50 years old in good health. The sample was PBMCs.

The CDR3 spells CASSLIGGGATDTQYF. CDR3 bases: TGTGCCAGCAGCTTAATCGGCGGGGGGGCAACAGATACGCAGTATTTT. The chain links TRBV7-3 to TRBJ2-3; 9 bases line up with TRBD2. CDR3 size: 16 residues. V trimming: 1 base; J trimming: 3 bases; junction bases outside the gene matches: 5. Germline loops: CDR1 SGHTA, CDR2 FQGTGA.